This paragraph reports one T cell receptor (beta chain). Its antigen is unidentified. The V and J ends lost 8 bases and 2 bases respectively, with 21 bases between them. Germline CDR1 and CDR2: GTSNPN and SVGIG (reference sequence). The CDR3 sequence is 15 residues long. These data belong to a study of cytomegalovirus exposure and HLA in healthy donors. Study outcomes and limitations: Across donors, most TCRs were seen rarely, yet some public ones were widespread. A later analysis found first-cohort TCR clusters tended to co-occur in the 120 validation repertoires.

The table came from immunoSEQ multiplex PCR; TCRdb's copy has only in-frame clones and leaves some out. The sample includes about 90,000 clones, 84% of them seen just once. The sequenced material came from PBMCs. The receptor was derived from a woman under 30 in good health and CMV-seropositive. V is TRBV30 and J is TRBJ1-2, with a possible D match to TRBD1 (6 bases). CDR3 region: CAGQGYAGANYGYTF. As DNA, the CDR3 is TGTGCCGGCCAAGGGTACGCAGGGGCGAACTATGGCTACACCTTC.